The rows below give T cell receptor beta chains drawn from one sample of a study of metastatic and nonmetastatic thyroid tumors. MiXCR was used by TCRdb to re-call the PCR reads. The table records about 30,000 clones, 3.5% to 5% of them present only once. Sequenced sample: blood. The origin of the receptors is a female donor with papillary thyroid cancer or a benign thyroid nodule (not recorded which). Some clones in this sample may be carry-over from other donors' samples. CDR3s include the opening cysteine and the closing phenylalanine or tryptophan. The D gene is left open where the match is weak. Clone sizes are given selectively: once, few, many, or a class where the clone is expanded.

j_call: TRBJ2-7; v_call: TRBV6-4; d_call: NA; clone_size: many; cdr3_aa: CASSTRPGEQLRYEQYF; cdr3_nt: TGTGCCAGCAGCACCCGGCCGGGGGAGCAGCTGCGCTACGAGCAGTACTTC
j_call: TRBJ2-1; v_call: TRBV12-3/TRBV12-4; d_call: NA; clone_size: NA; cdr3_aa: CASSLRQGGNNEQFF; cdr3_nt: TGTGCCAGCAGTTTAAGGCAGGGGGGGAACAATGAGCAGTTCTTC
j_call: TRBJ1-6; v_call: TRBV6-1; d_call: NA; clone_size: NA; cdr3_aa: CASSEVQQQGVSPLHF; cdr3_nt: TGTGCCAGCAGTGAAGTCCAGCAACAGGGTGTTTCACCCCTCCACTTT
j_call: TRBJ1-2; v_call: TRBV5-1; d_call: NA; clone_size: many; cdr3_aa: CASSSSDSPWSGYTF; cdr3_nt: TGCGCCAGCAGCTCCTCGGACAGCCCATGGAGCGGCTACACCTTC
j_call: TRBJ2-5; v_call: TRBV4-1; d_call: TRBD2; clone_size: many; cdr3_aa: CASSHTLAGQETQYF; cdr3_nt: TGCGCCAGCAGCCATACACTAGCGGGGCAAGAGACCCAGTACTTC
j_call: TRBJ2-5; v_call: TRBV20-1; d_call: TRBD2; clone_size: many; cdr3_aa: CSARDRLAGEAQYF; cdr3_nt: TGCAGTGCTAGAGACCGGCTAGCGGGAGAGGCCCAGTACTTC
j_call: TRBJ2-7; v_call: TRBV27; d_call: NA; clone_size: medium-sized; cdr3_aa: CASSLGVLPYEQYF; cdr3_nt: TGTGCCAGCAGTTTAGGGGTCCTTCCCTACGAGCAGTACTTC
j_call: TRBJ1-5; v_call: TRBV24-1; d_call: TRBD1; clone_size: few; cdr3_aa: CATSGGTGPYSNQPQHF; cdr3_nt: TGTGCCACCAGTGGCGGGACAGGTCCTTATAGCAATCAGCCCCAGCATTTT
j_call: TRBJ2-5; v_call: TRBV6-1; d_call: TRBD2; clone_size: medium-sized; cdr3_aa: CATSGLAGLLETQYF; cdr3_nt: TGTGCCACTTCGGGTTTAGCGGGATTACTAGAGACCCAGTACTTC
j_call: TRBJ2-1; v_call: TRBV28; d_call: TRBD2; clone_size: medium-sized; cdr3_aa: CASSSPGLARNGEQFF; cdr3_nt: TGTGCCAGCAGTTCCCCGGGACTAGCGAGGAATGGTGAGCAGTTCTTC